The 4 T cell receptor beta chains listed next were all sequenced from one sample in a study of PD-1 blockade in classical Hodgkin lymphoma. TCRdb's table, derived via immunoSEQ multiplex PCR, lists solely in-frame clones and lacks some. The sample lists approximately 84,000 clones, 83% seen once, with about 18% in the top ten. The time point denotes: cycle 4 day 1 (C4D1), after less than 7 weeks of nivolumab. Autologous stem cell transplantation was followed by relapse in every patient, and brentuximab vedotin exposure varied. The sequencing here drew on peripheral blood mononuclear cells (PBMCs), taken before the fourth cycle of nivolumab. The source of these receptors is a human donor with classical Hodgkin lymphoma.

This chain connects TRBV5-4 to TRBJ1-2, with D perhaps TRBD1 (5 bases). The CDR3 is 13 amino acids. V lost 2 bases to trimming and J lost 3 bases, with 8 bases between them. Per germline, CDR1 SGHNT and CDR2 YYREEE (reference sequence). CDR3 sequence reads: CASSFDRDYGYTF. In DNA, the CDR3 is TGTGCCAGCAGCTTTGACAGAGACTATGGCTACACCTTC.

This clone was found once. The chain has TRBV28 and TRBJ2-2; 9 bases fit TRBD2. This CDR3 is built from 13 residues. V shed 8 bases, J shed 6 bases, and the junction held 4 bases outside the gene matches. Germline CDR1 and CDR2: MDHEN and SYDVKM. The CDR3 DNA reads as TGTGCCAGCGGGACTAGCTGGGCCGGGGAGCTGTTTTTT. The encoded protein is CASGTSWAGELFF.

The rearrangement uses TRBV9 and TRBJ2-7, with TRBD2 matching over 8 bases. V lost 4 bases to trimming and J lost 4 bases; unmatched junction nucleotides: 7. The CDR3 totals 14 residues. The V gene's germline CDR1 is SGDLS and CDR2 YYNGEE. CDR3 nucleotides: TGTGCCAGCAGCTTTGGTAGCGGGATTTACGAGCAGTACTTC. This translates into CASSFGSGIYEQYF.

Only one count was recorded for this clone. The CDR3: CSAGVNGKQFF. The CDR3 DNA follows: TGCAGCGCGGGGGTTAACGGGAAGCAGTTCTTC. The V gene is TRBV29-1, the J gene TRBJ2-1; possible D gene TRBD2, 6 bases. From germline, CDR1 is SQVTM and CDR2 ANQGSEA. Trimming left V 7 bases short and J 11 bases short, with 15 bases between. The CDR3 runs to 11 residues.